This paragraph covers one T cell receptor (beta chain) sequence. Participant-reported clinical history was the basis for cohort assignment. The sample originates from a study of blood T cell repertoires in COVID-19. Only in-frame clones appear in the TCRdb table, and some are missing; sequencing was by immunoSEQ multiplex PCR. The sample yields 130,000 to 150,000 clones, roughly 88% seen once. Germline loops: CDR1 MNHEY, CDR2 SVGAGI. Trimming cost V 0 bases and J 8 bases, with 11 bases left between them. This CDR3 region has 14 residues. The receptor comes from a woman in her thirties with acute COVID-19. Input material: PBMCs or T cells enriched from blood (not recorded which). The genes are TRBV6-5 and TRBJ2-4; TRBD2 might be the D (6 bases). The CDR3 spells CASSYSRPGDIQYF. Written as DNA, the CDR3 is TGTGCCAGCAGTTACTCGAGGCCGGGAGACATTCAGTACTTC.